The rows below give T cell receptor beta chains drawn from one sample of a study of cytomegalovirus exposure and HLA in healthy donors. Libraries were prepared by immunoSEQ multiplex PCR; TCRdb keeps only in-frame clonotypes and omits some of them. The sample includes approximately 70,000 clones, around 70% seen only once; the top ten take around 9.7%. Source material: PBMCs. Receptor source: a woman aged 50 to 65 in good health and CMV-seropositive. Both conserved end residues are part of each CDR3. Each record gives: CDR3 protein, CDR3 DNA, CDR3 length, V gene, J gene, D gene, clone size. The D gene is left open where the match is weak. Rows may omit the clone size; those that give it use once, few, many or a size class.

CDR3: CASSQAESGYGYTF
DNA: TGTGCCAGCAGCCAAGCCGAGAGCGGCTATGGCTACACCTTC
length: 14
V: TRBV14
J: TRBJ1-2
D: NA
size: NA

CDR3: CASSPGTGRTEAFF
DNA: TGTGCCAGCAGCCCCGGGACAGGGCGAACTGAAGCTTTCTTT
length: 14
V: TRBV14
J: TRBJ1-1
D: TRBD1
size: NA

CDR3: CASSGQGPSALHF
DNA: TGTGCCAGCAGCGGACAGGGTCCCTCAGCCCTCCACTTT
length: 13
V: TRBV9
J: TRBJ1-6
D: TRBD1
size: NA

CDR3: CASSQDGARTGELFF
DNA: TGCGCCAGCAGCCAAGACGGTGCGCGGACCGGGGAGCTGTTTTTT
length: 15
V: TRBV4-3
J: TRBJ2-2
D: NA
size: few

CDR3: CASTTGPSGETQYF
DNA: TGCGCCAGCACTACGGGTCCGTCGGGAGAGACCCAGTACTTC
length: 14
V: TRBV5-1
J: TRBJ2-5
D: NA
size: NA

CDR3: CSVHTGSEQYF
DNA: TGCAGCGTCCATACAGGGAGCGAGCAGTACTTC
length: 11
V: TRBV29-1
J: TRBJ2-7
D: NA
size: NA

CDR3: CSARVRGWQFF
DNA: TGCAGTGCTAGAGTCAGAGGGTGGCAGTTCTTC
length: 11
V: TRBV20-1
J: TRBJ2-1
D: NA
size: NA

CDR3: CASSSSSGRSYEQYF
DNA: TGTGCCAGCAGCTCCTCTAGCGGGAGGTCCTACGAGCAGTACTTC
length: 15
V: TRBV7-2
J: TRBJ2-7
D: TRBD2
size: few

CDR3: CATSWGPNTEAFF
DNA: TGTGCCACCAGCTGGGGGCCAAACACTGAAGCTTTCTTT
length: 13
V: TRBV15
J: TRBJ1-1
D: NA
size: once

CDR3: CATPDQIRGNEQFF
DNA: TGTGCCACCCCGGACCAAATACGGGGGAATGAGCAGTTCTTC
length: 14
V: TRBV28
J: TRBJ2-1
D: NA
size: NA

CDR3: CASTSPRGGRSYEQYF
DNA: TGTGCCAGCACCTCACCGCGGGGGGGGAGGTCCTACGAGCAGTACTTC
length: 16
V: TRBV28
J: TRBJ2-7
D: TRBD2
size: NA

CDR3: CASSLINSPLHF
DNA: TGTGCCAGCAGTTTAATAAATTCACCCCTCCACTTT
length: 12
V: TRBV7-9
J: TRBJ1-6
D: NA
size: NA

CDR3: CASSVGGGGFAEAFF
DNA: TGTGCCAGCAGCGTAGGTGGAGGGGGCTTCGCTGAAGCTTTCTTT
length: 15
V: TRBV9
J: TRBJ1-1
D: TRBD1
size: NA

CDR3: CASSLGSASGVNEQFF
DNA: TGTGCCAGCAGCTTAGGATCGGCTAGCGGGGTGAATGAGCAGTTCTTC
length: 16
V: TRBV7-9
J: TRBJ2-1
D: TRBD2
size: NA

CDR3: CASSVVPGGNTEAFF
DNA: TGTGCCAGCAGCGTAGTTCCGGGGGGGAACACTGAAGCTTTCTTT
length: 15
V: TRBV9
J: TRBJ1-1
D: NA
size: few

CDR3: CAWRRYSGRFYEQYF
DNA: TGTGCCTGGAGGAGGTATAGCGGGAGGTTTTACGAGCAGTACTTC
length: 15
V: TRBV30
J: TRBJ2-7
D: TRBD2
size: NA

CDR3: CAISDSTNEQFF
DNA: TGTGCCATCAGCGACTCTACGAATGAGCAGTTCTTC
length: 12
V: TRBV10-3
J: TRBJ2-1
D: NA
size: NA

CDR3: CASSPGTANTGELFF
DNA: TGTGCCAGCAGCCCCGGGACAGCGAACACCGGGGAGCTGTTTTTT
length: 15
V: TRBV7-9
J: TRBJ2-2
D: TRBD1
size: NA

CDR3: CASSRDRGGYTF
DNA: TGTGCCAGCAGCCGGGACAGGGGTGGCTACACCTTC
length: 12
V: TRBV7-2
J: TRBJ1-2
D: TRBD1
size: NA

CDR3: CASSSLLFRGVDSPLHF
DNA: TGCGCCAGCAGTAGCCTCCTTTTCAGGGGCGTCGATTCACCCCTCCACTTT
length: 17
V: TRBV4-1
J: TRBJ1-6
D: NA
size: NA

CDR3: CASSSFDEQFF
DNA: TGTGCCAGCAGCTCCTTCGATGAGCAGTTCTTC
length: 11
V: TRBV5-6
J: TRBJ2-1
D: NA
size: NA

CDR3: CASSPPSTGNYGYTF
DNA: TGTGCCAGCTCACCACCCTCGACAGGGAACTATGGCTACACCTTC
length: 15
V: TRBV18
J: TRBJ1-2
D: TRBD1
size: once

CDR3: CASSLGEGGYTF
DNA: TGTGCCAGCAGCCTCGGCGAGGGTGGCTACACCTTC
length: 12
V: TRBV7-9
J: TRBJ1-2
D: NA
size: few

CDR3: CSAGGQTTGTEAFF
DNA: TGCAGCGCTGGGGGACAGACGACGGGCACTGAAGCTTTCTTT
length: 14
V: TRBV29-1
J: TRBJ1-1
D: TRBD1
size: NA

CDR3: CASSEWQTGRGYTF
DNA: TGTGCCAGCAGTGAATGGCAGACAGGGCGGGGCTACACCTTC
length: 14
V: TRBV25-1
J: TRBJ1-2
D: TRBD1
size: few

CDR3: CASSSPGQGADEQYF
DNA: TGTGCCAGCAGCTCACCCGGACAGGGGGCAGACGAGCAGTACTTC
length: 15
V: TRBV5-4
J: TRBJ2-7
D: TRBD1
size: NA

CDR3: CASSLQGANTEAFF
DNA: TGTGCCAGCAGCTTACAGGGGGCAAACACTGAAGCTTTCTTT
length: 14
V: TRBV11-2
J: TRBJ1-1
D: TRBD1
size: many

CDR3: CASSDSPGTGELFF
DNA: TGTGCCAGCAGTGACTCCCCGGGGACCGGGGAGCTGTTTTTT
length: 14
V: TRBV6-4
J: TRBJ2-2
D: NA
size: NA

CDR3: CASSYEKTGIYGYTF
DNA: TGTGCCAGCAGTTACGAGAAGACAGGGATCTATGGCTACACCTTC
length: 15
V: TRBV6-5
J: TRBJ1-2
D: TRBD1
size: NA

CDR3: CASSTVQGAGYTEAFF
DNA: TGTGCCAGCTCAACCGTACAGGGGGCAGGTTACACTGAAGCTTTCTTT
length: 16
V: TRBV18
J: TRBJ1-1
D: TRBD1
size: NA

CDR3: CASRESTRDNEQFF
DNA: TGTGCCAGCAGGGAATCAACTAGGGACAATGAGCAGTTCTTC
length: 14
V: TRBV7-6
J: TRBJ2-1
D: NA
size: NA

CDR3: CASSPLGQGVREQYF
DNA: TGTGCCAGCAGTCCCCTCGGACAGGGCGTTCGAGAGCAGTACTTC
length: 15
V: TRBV27
J: TRBJ2-7
D: TRBD1
size: NA

CDR3: CASSQEQGNYGYTF
DNA: TGTGCCAGCAGCCAAGAACAGGGTAACTATGGCTACACCTTC
length: 14
V: TRBV4-2
J: TRBJ1-2
D: NA
size: NA

CDR3: CASSGQGAGGYTF
DNA: TGTGCCAGCAGTGGACAGGGGGCGGGGGGCTACACCTTC
length: 13
V: TRBV2
J: TRBJ1-2
D: TRBD1
size: NA

CDR3: CASSPRLAGHSYEQYF
DNA: TGTGCCAGCAGTCCCAGACTAGCGGGACACTCCTACGAGCAGTACTTC
length: 16
V: TRBV27
J: TRBJ2-7
D: TRBD2
size: NA

CDR3: CAWRRKQGAGGYTF
DNA: TGTGCCTGGAGACGAAAACAGGGGGCGGGTGGCTACACCTTC
length: 14
V: TRBV30
J: TRBJ1-2
D: TRBD1
size: NA

CDR3: CASRGGTGGDTIYF
DNA: TGTGCCAGCAGAGGCGGGACAGGAGGAGACACCATATATTTT
length: 14
V: TRBV6-6
J: TRBJ1-3
D: TRBD1
size: NA

CDR3: CATTQDYSNQPQHF
DNA: TGTGCCACTACACAGGACTATAGCAATCAGCCCCAGCATTTT
length: 14
V: TRBV19
J: TRBJ1-5
D: NA
size: NA

CDR3: CASSGQGEYYGYTF
DNA: TGTGCCAGCTCCGGGCAGGGTGAATACTATGGCTACACCTTC
length: 14
V: TRBV18
J: TRBJ1-2
D: NA
size: NA

CDR3: CASSLSGGSSETQYF
DNA: TGTGCCAGCAGCTTAAGCGGGGGGTCCTCGGAGACCCAGTACTTC
length: 15
V: TRBV11-2
J: TRBJ2-5
D: TRBD2
size: NA

CDR3: CASSLIVNNEQFF
DNA: TGTGCCAGCAGCTTAATCGTAAACAATGAGCAGTTCTTC
length: 13
V: TRBV7-3
J: TRBJ2-1
D: NA
size: NA

CDR3: CASSVSGNSNEQYF
DNA: TGTGCCAGTAGTGTGAGCGGGAACTCTAACGAGCAGTACTTC
length: 14
V: TRBV19
J: TRBJ2-7
D: TRBD2
size: NA

CDR3: CASSFVAGKGYEQFF
DNA: TGTGCCAGCAGTTTCGTAGCGGGGAAGGGCTATGAGCAGTTCTTC
length: 15
V: TRBV27
J: TRBJ2-1
D: TRBD2
size: NA